Shown below are 20 T cell receptor beta chains from a single sample sequenced in a study of T cell clones after liver transplantation. Data came from immunoSEQ multiplex PCR; TCRdb stores just in-frame clones and leaves some out. There are about 80,000 clones in the sample; roughly 82% occur only once, and more than 0.45% lies in the top ten. Specimen: CD4+ T cells from blood, collected around 45 months after liver transplant. These receptors were collected from a human patient who received a liver transplant. T cells may partly derive from the graft donor.

This chain uses TRBV29-1 with TRBJ2-2; 10 nucleotides line up with TRBD1. CDR3 size: 14 residues. Germline CDR1 is SQVTM and CDR2 is ANQGSEA. V was clipped by 5 bases and J by 5 bases; unmatched bases: 5. CDR3 residues: CSVQGQGKTGELFF. In DNA form, the CDR3 reads TGCAGCGTTCAGGGACAGGGGAAGACCGGGGAGCTGTTTTTT.

This clone was observed once. The V and J genes are TRBV5-1 and TRBJ1-4, with TRBD1 identical over 7 bases. CDR1 and CDR2 from the germline V gene are SGHRS and YFSETQ. The junction had 11 bases not matched to a gene; V was cut back by 4 bases and J by 5 bases. CDR3 size: 16 residues. CDR3 coding DNA: TGCGCCAGCAGCCATTTACCCGGGACAGAGAATGAAAAACTGTTTTTT. This encodes CASSHLPGTENEKLFF.

This sequence joins TRBV11-2 and TRBJ2-3, with D maybe TRBD1 (5 bases). This CDR3 has 12 residues. Between the trimmed V and J ends, which lost 0 bases and 10 bases, there was a span of 8 bases. Germline CDR1 is SGHAT and CDR2 is FQNNGV. For the CDR3, the DNA is TGTGCCAGCAGCTTAGATCAGGGCCCGCAGTATTTT. Amino acid sequence: CASSLDQGPQYF.

This chain uses TRBV7-6 with TRBJ2-5, with D possibly being TRBD1 (5 bases). The germline CDR1 and CDR2 sequences are SGHVS and FNYEAQ. Trimming took off 5 bases at V and 5 bases at J, with 12 bases between the two ends. CDR3 length: 13 amino acids. As DNA, the CDR3 is TGTGCCAGCAGCAGCGACAGTTGGGAGACCCAGTACTTC. It specifies CASSSDSWETQYF.

J is TRBJ1-2 and V is TRBV7-2; D is ambiguous. The germline gives CDR1 SGHTA, CDR2 FQGNSA. The CDR3 has 14 amino acids. Trimming stripped 5 bases from V and 5 bases from J, with 15 bases between. Written as DNA, the CDR3 is TGTGCCAGCAGCATGGACGTCGGGGTGTATGGCTACACCTTC. Translated, it gives CASSMDVGVYGYTF.

The chain recombines TRBV4-3 with TRBJ2-3, with 7 bases identical to TRBD2. This CDR3 is 16 amino acids long. Germline CDR1 and CDR2: LGHNA and YSLEER. The V gene end was trimmed by 4 bases and the J gene end by 3 bases; junction bases not matched to a gene: 10. CDR3 residues: CASSPPGGSWTDTQYF. The CDR3 DNA is TGCGCCAGCAGCCCGCCTGGCGGGAGTTGGACAGATACGCAGTATTTT.

As for this clone: This same CDR3 is encoded by further DNA sequences in the sample. The chain carries TRBV18 and TRBJ1-2; D remains unclear. The germline V gene encodes CDR1 KGHSH and CDR2 LQKENI. The germline V and J ends were trimmed by 3 bases and 5 bases, with 13 bases remaining between them. The CDR3 runs 14 residues. Here the CDR3 reads CASSPRDGVYGYTF. Written as DNA, the CDR3 is TGTGCCAGCTCACCGAGGGATGGGGTTTATGGCTACACCTTC.

This clone turned up a few times. The gene calls are TRBV7-6 and TRBJ2-7; D is unresolved. Looked up from germline, CDR1 is SGHVS and CDR2 is FNYEAQ. CDR3 length equals 14 residues. Trimming removed 1 base from V and 7 bases from J, with 14 bases in between. The CDR3 spells CASSLVGGSTEQYF. For the CDR3, the DNA is TGTGCCAGCAGCTTAGTGGGCGGATCTACGGAGCAGTACTTC.

In its sample, this clone was seen a few times. The gene calls are TRBV29-1 and TRBJ2-2; 11 bases map to TRBD2. Germline V CDR1 and CDR2: SQVTM, ANQGSEA. The length of the CDR3 is 15 residues. V was pared by 6 bases and J by 5 bases, with 8 bases of the junction left unmatched. The CDR3 reads CSVASTSGITGELFF. The DNA of the CDR3 is TGCAGCGTCGCCTCGACTAGCGGGATAACCGGGGAGCTGTTTTTT.

This clone was seen a single time. The rearrangement joins TRBV2 to TRBJ1-2; 10 bases agree with TRBD1. From germline, CDR1 is SNHLY and CDR2 FYNNEI. The length of the CDR3 is 14 residues. With V trimmed by 8 bases and J by 6 bases, 9 bases remained unmatched. The CDR3 sequence is CASQKRGTGDGYTF. CDR3 in DNA: TGTGCCAGCCAAAAGCGCGGGACAGGGGATGGCTACACCTTC.

The gene calls are TRBV6-5 and TRBJ2-7; D is undetermined. CDR3 length: 12 amino acids. V lost 5 bases and J lost 2, with 7 bases in between. Per the germline V gene, CDR1 is MNHEY and CDR2 is SVGAGI. This CDR3 reads CASSRAPYEQYF. The CDR3 DNA sequence: TGTGCCAGCAGTAGGGCCCCCTACGAGCAGTACTTC.

The V gene is TRBV28, the J gene TRBJ1-5; unclear D gene. This CDR3 is 16 amino acids long. V was clipped by 4 bases and J by 0 bases, with 13 bases between them. The germline V gene encodes CDR1 MDHEN and CDR2 SYDVKM. The CDR3 spells CASSSRSEYSNQPQHF. The CDR3 DNA reads as TGTGCCAGCAGTTCCAGATCAGAGTATAGCAATCAGCCCCAGCATTTT.

The J gene is TRBJ2-7, the V gene TRBV11-2; 13 bases align to TRBD2. Germline CDR1 SGHAT, CDR2 FQNNGV. The CDR3 is 17 residues long. V trimming: 1 base; J trimming: 3 bases; junction bases outside the gene matches: 6. The CDR3 loop is CASSLVGTSGTYYEQYF. DNA for the CDR3: TGTGCCAGCAGCTTAGTAGGGACTAGCGGGACCTACTACGAGCAGTACTTC.

The chain links TRBV5-1 to TRBJ2-5, with 8 bases lining up with TRBD2. Germline V gene lookup returns CDR1 SGHRS and CDR2 YFSETQ. Trimming took 0 bases from V and 7 from J; bases not matched to a gene: 8. The CDR3 length is 15 residues. CDR3 in amino acids: CASSLELAARGTQYF. The DNA of the CDR3 is TGCGCCAGCAGCTTGGAACTAGCGGCCCGGGGGACCCAGTACTTC.

The chain recombines TRBV4-1 with TRBJ2-1; perhaps D is TRBD1 or TRBD2 (5 bases each). The CDR3 contains 15 residues. Germline CDR1 MGHRA, CDR2 YSYEKL. The ends were cut back, 0 bases at V and 9 bases at J, with 15 bases in the middle. CDR3 protein: CASSQETWGSGEQFF. Written as DNA, the CDR3 is TGCGCCAGCAGCCAAGAGACATGGGGGAGCGGTGAGCAGTTCTTC.

The chain employs TRBV7-2 and TRBJ2-5, with a tentative D call TRBD2 (6 bases). V lost 1 base to trimming and J lost 7 bases, with 28 bases between them. From germline, CDR1 is SGHTA and CDR2 FQGNSA. The CDR3 totals 19 residues. The CDR3 DNA sequence: TGTGCCAGCAGCTTAGTTGGATCGATGGGGAGGCTCCGCCTGGCGACCCAGTACTTC. Protein sequence: CASSLVGSMGRLRLATQYF.

The sample holds many counts of this clone. The V and J genes are TRBV18 and TRBJ1-5; tentatively, D is TRBD1 (6 bases). The CDR3 is 17 amino acids. Germline CDR1 is KGHSH and CDR2 is LQKENI. Trimming shortened V by 1 base and J by 6 bases, and 19 bases separated the two germline ends. CDR3 loop: CASSPQRTRGAGQPQHF. The CDR3 coding sequence is TGTGCCAGCTCACCACAAAGGACTCGGGGGGCCGGTCAGCCCCAGCATTTT.

This clone was counted a single time. The V gene is TRBV4-2, the J gene TRBJ2-7; D is unclear. The CDR3 runs 14 residues. Per germline, CDR1 LGHNA and CDR2 YNFKEQ. Trimming removed 1 base at V and 1 base at J, with 8 bases between. CDR3 protein: CASSQVTDSYEQYF. In nucleotides, the CDR3 is TGTGCCAGCAGCCAAGTGACTGATTCCTACGAGCAGTACTTC.

This clone came up a few times. The gene calls are TRBV28 and TRBJ2-2; 9 bases fit TRBD1. The germline V gene encodes CDR1 MDHEN and CDR2 SYDVKM. Losses at the gene ends were 6 bases for V and 5 bases for J; bases not matched to a gene: 7. The CDR3 totals 15 residues. The CDR3 loop reads CASSRQGVGTGELFF. The CDR3 region has the DNA TGTGCCAGCAGCCGACAGGGGGTCGGAACCGGGGAGCTGTTTTTT. Full variable domain (remainder filled in from reference TRBV28 and TRBJ2-2): DVKVTQSSRYLVKRTGEKVFLECVQDMDHENMFWYRQDPGLGLRLIYFSYDVKMKEKGDIPEGYSVSREKKERFSLILESASTNQTSMYLCASSRQGVGTGELFFGEGSRLTVL.

This sequence joins TRBV5-4 and TRBJ2-7, with D possibly TRBD1 on 6 matching bases. The CDR3 runs to 14 residues. The V end was cut by 4 bases, the J end by 1 base, with 12 bases between. In germline, CDR1 is SGHNT, CDR2 YYREEE (reference sequence). The CDR3 sequence: CASSEGGFSYEQYF. The CDR3, as DNA: TGTGCCAGCAGCGAAGGGGGATTTTCCTACGAGCAGTACTTC.